The 16 T cell receptor beta chains reported below all come from one sample, sequenced in a study of early T cells in non-severe SARS-CoV-2 infection. TCRdb redid the calling of the 5' RACE reads with MiXCR, one entry per CDR3 protein. Of some 42,000 distinct CDR3 sequences in the sample, approximately 5.9% were seen once. Sample: whole blood, taken at baseline. All receptors come from an adult who was a healthcare worker with PCR-confirmed SARS-CoV-2 infection or an uninfected control (not recorded which).

This clonotype was detected many times. The rearrangement uses TRBV6-5 and TRBJ2-1, with 8 bases matching TRBD2. This CDR3 contains 15 residues. Germline V gene data show CDR1 as MNHEY and CDR2 as SVGAGI. Trimming took 7 bases from V and 8 from J; bases not matched to a gene: 13. The CDR3 loop reads CASTPGLAGVDEQFF. The DNA for the CDR3 is TGTGCCAGCACCCCCGGACTAGCTGGTGTGGATGAGCAGTTCTTC.

This clonotype was found many times. This chain links TRBV20-1 with TRBJ2-7, with 7 bases lining up with TRBD2. V gave up 1 base and J gave up 1 base; unmatched junction bases: 13. This CDR3 region has 17 residues. Germline assignment: CDR1 DFQATT and CDR2 SNEGSKA (reference sequence). CDR3 region: CSARGGDGTTLSYEQYF. Written as DNA, the CDR3 is TGCAGTGCTAGAGGAGGGGACGGGACTACCCTTTCCTACGAGCAGTACTTC.

This clonotype was observed at least ten times. The chain couples TRBV9 to TRBJ1-2, with 7 bases identical to TRBD1. J lost 4 bases, V lost 0 bases, and 9 bases had no gene match. Germline CDR1 and CDR2: SGDLS and YYNGEE. The CDR3 covers 16 residues. The chain's CDR3 is CASSVATGASSYGYTF. The CDR3 DNA reads TGTGCCAGCAGCGTAGCCACAGGGGCTTCTAGCTATGGCTACACCTTC.

In its sample, this clonotype was seen a few times. The gene calls are TRBV15 and TRBJ1-2; 12 nucleotides line up with TRBD1. This CDR3 has 17 amino acids. CDR1 is LNHNV and CDR2 is YYDKDF in the germline V gene (reference sequence). V gave up 8 bases and J gave up 8 bases; unmatched junction bases: 18. The CDR3 nucleotides read TGTGCCACCGCTACTGACCGGGACAGGGGGCGCTTGTCCGGCTACACCTTC. As protein: CATATDRDRGRLSGYTF.

The genes are TRBV30 and TRBJ1-1, with D perhaps TRBD1 (5 bases). Trimming stripped 8 bases from V and 4 bases from J, with 11 bases between. The CDR3 contains 11 residues. Germline CDR1 GTSNPN, CDR2 SVGIG (reference sequence). CDR3: CAGQGITEAFF. For the CDR3, the DNA is TGTGCCGGGCAGGGTATCACTGAAGCTTTCTTT.

This chain's CDR3 is CASSQRTPETQYF. The CDR3 DNA reads as TGTGCCAGCAGCCAGAGGACTCCGGAGACCCAGTACTTC. The V and J genes are TRBV3-1 and TRBJ2-5; D possibly corresponds to TRBD2 (5 bases). V was pared by 3 bases and J by 5 bases, with 10 bases between. In germline, CDR1 is LGHDT, CDR2 YNNKEL (reference sequence). This CDR3 contains 13 residues.

This clonotype has at least ten counts. The rearrangement uses TRBV5-4 and TRBJ2-1; 11 nucleotides match TRBD2. Germline CDR1 is SGHNT and CDR2 is YYREEE (reference sequence). The length of the CDR3 is 15 residues. The ends lost 5 bases at V and 7 bases at J; junction bases unmatched: 8. This CDR3 reads CASRPPGLAVNEQFF. In DNA form, the CDR3 reads TGTGCCAGCAGGCCACCGGGACTAGCGGTAAATGAGCAGTTCTTC.

The table lists this clonotype with many counts. The chain carries TRBV5-1 and TRBJ2-7; TRBD1 matches at 10 bases. The CDR3 spans 15 residues. CDR1 is SGHRS, CDR2 YFSETQ, per germline. With 0 bases clipped from V and 5 bases from J, the junction kept 5 bases outside the gene matches. CDR3 nucleotide sequence: TGCGCCAGCAGCTTGGTAGGGACAGGGGTCCACGAGCAGTACTTC. This sequence encodes CASSLVGTGVHEQYF.

In this sample, this clonotype turned up many times. The gene calls are TRBV19 and TRBJ2-3; perhaps TRBD1 as D (6 bases). The CDR3 contains 14 residues. Per the germline V gene, CDR1 is LNHDA and CDR2 is SQIVND (reference sequence). Trimming took 3 bases from V and 0 from J, leaving 7 bases between them. CDR3 in DNA: TGTGCCAGTAGTATGGGACACAGCACAGATACGCAGTATTTT. This codes for CASSMGHSTDTQYF.

A few counts support this clonotype. The chain combines TRBV19 with TRBJ2-1, with D tentatively TRBD1 or TRBD2 (6 bases each). This CDR3 is built from 16 residues. With 3 bases removed from V and 6 bases from J, the gap between germline ends came to 18 bases. CDR1 and CDR2 from the germline V gene are LNHDA and SQIVND (reference sequence). CDR3: CASSMNTRGPVNEQFF. CDR3 DNA sequence: TGTGCCAGTAGTATGAACACCCGGGGGCCCGTCAATGAGCAGTTCTTC.

This clonotype appeared many times. The chain uses TRBV27 and TRBJ2-5, with a weak D call TRBD1 (6 bases). The germline V gene has CDR1 MNHEY and CDR2 SMNVEV (reference sequence). CDR3 size: 14 residues. The V end lost 4 bases, the J end lost 2 bases, and 11 bases lay between the germline ends. The CDR3 sequence is CASSSDSEQETQYF. In DNA, the CDR3 is TGTGCCAGCAGTTCGGACAGCGAGCAAGAGACCCAGTACTTC.

This clonotype was counted ten times or more. The chain couples TRBV6-2 or TRBV6-3 to TRBJ2-7; tentatively, D is TRBD2 (6 bases). CDR1 and CDR2 from the germline V gene are MNHEY and SVGEGT. Trimming took off 2 bases at V and 3 bases at J, with 17 bases between the two ends. This CDR3 has 16 amino acids. The CDR3 sequence: CASSYAGNRANYEQYF. The CDR3 region has the DNA TGTGCCAGCAGTTACGCGGGGAACCGGGCAAACTACGAGCAGTACTTC.

This clonotype came up many times. J is TRBJ2-7 and V is TRBV18, with 9 bases aligning to TRBD1. CDR1 is KGHSH and CDR2 is LQKENI in the germline V gene. The CDR3 runs to 15 residues. V lost 2 bases to trimming and J lost 2 bases; unmatched junction nucleotides: 4. CDR3 DNA sequence: TGTGCCAGCTCACCATTAGGACAGGGGACCTACGAGCAGTACTTC. As protein: CASSPLGQGTYEQYF.

This clonotype appeared a few times. The rearrangement links TRBV12-3 or TRBV12-4 to TRBJ2-2, with D tentatively TRBD1 (6 bases). CDR3 length equals 18 residues. V lost 7 bases, J lost 8 bases, and 29 bases lay in between. The CDR3 here is CASMRSGVQGSPGGELFF. Written as DNA, the CDR3 is TGTGCCAGCATGCGAAGTGGAGTACAGGGAAGCCCCGGGGGGGAGCTGTTTTTT.

This clonotype was seen at least ten times. The CDR3 region is CASSFVSGGGPSETQYF. The CDR3 DNA is TGTGCCAGCAGTTTTGTGTCGGGCGGGGGCCCCTCAGAGACCCAGTACTTC. The chain has TRBV12-3 or TRBV12-4 and TRBJ2-5; D is perhaps TRBD2 (7 bases). The germline V and J ends were trimmed by 3 bases and 4 bases, with 21 bases remaining between them. The CDR3 contains 17 residues.

This clonotype was found many times. The V gene is TRBV18, the J gene TRBJ2-3, with TRBD2 as a possible D gene (5 bases). CDR1 KGHSH and CDR2 LQKENI come from the germline V gene. V was shortened by 4 bases and J by 2 bases, with 10 bases between the two germline ends. This CDR3 region has 14 residues. The CDR3 region is CASSQDYTTDTQYF. The CDR3 DNA reads TGTGCCAGCTCACAAGACTACACCACAGATACGCAGTATTTT.